Listed below are T cell receptor beta chains from one sample, sequenced in a study of blood T cell repertoires in COVID-19. Generated by immunoSEQ multiplex PCR, the TCRdb table keeps only in-frame clones and is missing some. Found here are about 230,000 clones, more than 75% of them singletons; the top ten hold roughly a sixth. Sequences were obtained from PBMCs or T cells enriched from blood (not recorded which). These TCRs come from a man between 18 and 35 years old who had recovered from COVID-19. Both conserved end residues are part of each CDR3. Fields, in order: clone size, D gene, J gene, V gene, CDR3 length, CDR3 protein. The D gene is left open where the match is weak. Size tells how often a clone was seen (once, few, many) or the class of an expanded clone, and some rows leave it out.

>.|TRBD2|TRBJ2-1|TRBV9|15
CASSVGTSGYNEQFF
>.|.|TRBJ2-7|TRBV2|15
CASRTRGGYSYEQYF
>.|TRBD2|TRBJ2-3|TRBV6-2/TRBV6-3|16
CASSQTSSAVTDTQYF
>.|TRBD1|TRBJ1-2|TRBV9|14
CASSSSGGNYGYTF
>.|.|TRBJ2-1|TRBV12-3/TRBV12-4|12
CASTSSDNEQFF
>.|.|TRBJ2-7|TRBV6-1|12
CASSEDGRQQYF
>.|TRBD2|TRBJ2-3|TRBV5-6|16
CASSGGLAGTGDTQYF
>once|TRBD1|TRBJ2-7|TRBV5-4|13
CASSLGTGLQQYF
>.|TRBD1|TRBJ2-5|TRBV7-9|16
CASSSFPQGAWETQYF
>.|TRBD2|TRBJ2-5|TRBV28|15
CASSPGGSRKETQYF
>.|.|TRBJ2-1|TRBV7-6|14
CASSLVLAAHEQFF
>.|TRBD2|TRBJ2-7|TRBV28|14
CASSPSGSFYEQYF
>.|.|TRBJ2-2|TRBV30|14
CAWSSSPETGELFF
>.|.|TRBJ1-3|TRBV10-3|17
CAISYLGGPYSGNTIYF
>.|.|TRBJ2-5|TRBV27|14
CASTPRWGDETQYF
>.|.|TRBJ1-3|TRBV2|13
CASTTDRGNTIYF
>many|TRBD1|TRBJ2-2|TRBV2|17
CASNRAGGQIFAGELFF
>.|.|TRBJ1-5|TRBV28|12
CASSSTEQPQHF
>.|TRBD2|TRBJ2-2|TRBV5-4|16
CASSLAAGARTGELFF
>.|.|TRBJ2-5|TRBV4-1|14
CASSLTGGVGAQYF
>.|.|TRBJ1-6|TRBV10-3|15
CAISESPTGTSPLHF
>.|TRBD2|TRBJ2-1|TRBV27|16
CASSLSWTSRDNEQFF
>.|.|TRBJ1-2|TRBV7-9|15
CASSSSLRGRIRYTF
>.|TRBD1|TRBJ1-3|TRBV5-4|15
CASSLQGGTGNTIYF
>.|.|TRBJ2-7|TRBV25-1|15
CASSESPGTTYEQYF
>.|TRBD1|TRBJ2-5|TRBV15|14
CATRVGTGVGTQYF
>.|TRBD1|TRBJ1-6|TRBV6-1|19
CASSELTGGLISYNSPLHF
>.|TRBD2|TRBJ2-3|TRBV12-3/TRBV12-4|13
CASSLGRDYGQYF
>.|.|TRBJ1-4|TRBV10-3|13
CAIRSESDEKLFF
>.|.|TRBJ1-6|TRBV7-9|13
CASSQAANSPLHF
>.|.|TRBJ2-6|TRBV6-4|14
CASRTDSGANVLTF
>.|TRBD1|TRBJ2-7|TRBV5-1|14
CASSVTGTGEGQYF
>once|TRBD1|TRBJ2-5|TRBV5-8|14
CASRGQGARETQYF
>.|TRBD2|TRBJ2-3|TRBV9|15
CASAGGPTSTDTQYF
>.|.|TRBJ2-5|TRBV18|16
CASSPYRQKKQETQYF
>.|TRBD1|TRBJ1-1|TRBV27|18
CASSTHRQGSPSNTEAFF
>.|TRBD2|TRBJ2-7|TRBV5-6|17
CASSMRLAGERSYEQYF
>.|TRBD2|TRBJ2-7|TRBV29-1|14
CSVEGLAGGYEQYF
>once|.|TRBJ1-1|TRBV7-9|14
CASSLVAMNTEAFF
>few|.|TRBJ2-3|TRBV2|13
CASSGLRTDTQYF
>few|.|TRBJ2-2|TRBV6-5|16
CASSYSRQTPAGELFF
>.|TRBD2|TRBJ2-1|TRBV12-3/TRBV12-4|13
CASSPFSGGEQFF
>.|TRBD1|TRBJ2-3|TRBV4-1|16
CASSQDRAEIPDTQYF
>few|.|TRBJ1-6|TRBV9|15
CARKGIRTFNSPLHF
>.|.|TRBJ2-4|TRBV7-9|15
CASSPGMMAKNIQYF
>.|.|TRBJ1-2|TRBV19|14
CASKPNRVSYGYTF
>.|.|TRBJ1-2|TRBV19|14
CASSTLSGTYGYTF
>.|TRBD2|TRBJ2-5|TRBV20-1|15
CSASVAGGSGETQYF